This T cell receptor (beta chain) is from a study of regulatory T cells in long-lasting Graves disease. At least ten counts were recorded for this clonotype. Noted time point: persistent/refractory GD, antithyroid drugs over 5 years with positive TRAb. The authors made the TCR library using RNA they extracted from PBMCs. Germline lookup yields CDR1 MDHEN and CDR2 SYDVKM. This CDR3 is 14 amino acids long. V lost 3 bases and J 17 bases, leaving 20 bases between the germline ends. Researchers made TCR beta libraries by using iRepertoire HTBI primers and running Arm-PCR on CDR3 regions. MiXCR, run by TCRdb on the multiplex PCR reads, gives a single entry per CDR3 protein. The sample holds about 660,000 distinct CDR3 sequences, approximately 31% seen once.

Sequenced material: peripheral blood mononuclear cells (PBMCs), taken when the disease was refractory, from a patient treated with antithyroid drugs. This TCR was recovered from a female donor with Graves disease. The J gene is TRBJ1-6, the V gene TRBV28; D remains unclear. CDR3 region: CASSFAETLSPVHF. For the CDR3, the DNA is TGTGCCAGCAGTTTCGCGGAAACCCTATCGCCAGTCCACTTT.